This passage covers 30 T cell receptor beta chains from one sample sequenced in a study of shared T cell receptors in the human thymus. Clones were sequenced by immunoSEQ multiplex PCR, and TCRdb holds only the in-frame ones, with some missing. The table lists 700,000 or so clones, 70% to 90% of them singletons. This sample also belongs to another study, concerning human thymus T cells.

Sample: thymocytes. These receptor sequences come from a girl in the first two years of life with a congenital heart defect.

This chain joins TRBV4-3 and TRBJ1-1, with 9 bases identical to TRBD1. J gave up 1 base and V 0 bases, and 6 bases lay outside the gene matches. This CDR3 is 17 amino acids long. The germline V gene encodes CDR1 LGHNA and CDR2 YSLEER. The CDR3 DNA follows: TGCGCCAGCAGCCAAGACCCCGACAGGGGGGGGAACACTGAAGCTTTCTTT. It translates to CASSQDPDRGGNTEAFF.

This chain links TRBV9 with TRBJ2-2, with a possible D match to TRBD2 (5 bases). CDR3 length: 14 amino acids. V was cut by 7 bases and J by 3 bases, with 13 bases left in between. Germline V gene data show CDR1 as SGDLS and CDR2 as YYNGEE. Written as DNA, the CDR3 is TGTGCCAGCTCCGACCGGGATTACACCGGGGAGCTGTTTTTT. Translated, it gives CASSDRDYTGELFF.

CDR3 protein: CASSQVLASGGEAGELFF. Here the CDR3 DNA reads TGCGCCAGCAGCCAAGTGTTGGCTAGCGGGGGGGAGGCCGGGGAGCTGTTTTTT. The J gene is TRBJ2-2, the V gene TRBV4-1; 12 positions agree with TRBD2. The germline V gene encodes CDR1 MGHRA and CDR2 YSYEKL. CDR3 length: 18 residues. The ends lost 1 base at V and 6 bases at J; junction bases unmatched: 9.

This clone was recorded once. The V call is TRBV7-2, the J call TRBJ2-1; D gene unclear. The germline CDR1 and CDR2 sequences are SGHTA and FQGNSA. V was shortened by 2 bases and J by 4 bases, with 21 bases between the two germline ends. The CDR3 covers 18 residues. The CDR3 nucleotides read TGTGCCAGCAGCTTATCCTTTCTTAGGCAGGCAAAATACAATGAGCAGTTCTTC. Its protein is CASSLSFLRQAKYNEQFF.

The rearrangement links TRBV4-3 to TRBJ2-1, with 9 bases identical to TRBD1. In germline, CDR1 is LGHNA, CDR2 YSLEER. This CDR3 spans 15 amino acids. Trimming took 3 bases from V and 5 from J; bases not matched to a gene: 5. This chain's CDR3 is CASSHSGQGDNEQFF. CDR3 bases: TGCGCCAGCAGCCACTCGGGACAGGGCGACAATGAGCAGTTCTTC.

V is TRBV2 and J is TRBJ2-3; D unresolved. Germline loops: CDR1 SNHLY, CDR2 FYNNEI. The CDR3 has 13 residues. V gave up 3 bases and J gave up 4 bases, with 8 bases separating them. In nucleotides, the CDR3 is TGTGCCAGCAGTGAGCAGGAATCAGATACGCAGTATTTT. It yields the protein CASSEQESDTQYF.

The chain links TRBV6-6 to TRBJ1-2, with TRBD1 identical over 9 bases. The ends lost 6 bases at V and 3 bases at J; junction bases unmatched: 8. The CDR3 loop spans 15 amino acids. In germline, CDR1 is MNHNY, CDR2 SVGAGI (reference sequence). The CDR3 is CASSQQGAPYYGYTF. The CDR3, as DNA: TGTGCCAGCAGCCAACAGGGGGCCCCATACTATGGCTACACCTTC.

The chain employs TRBV5-1 and TRBJ2-1; 7 nucleotides match TRBD2. The CDR3 sequence is 15 residues long. Germline V CDR1 and CDR2: SGHRS, YFSETQ. V lost 4 bases to trimming and J lost 5 bases; unmatched junction nucleotides: 9. CDR3 residues: CASSPPSGAHNEQFF. The CDR3 nucleotides read TGCGCCAGCAGCCCCCCCAGCGGGGCCCACAATGAGCAGTTCTTC.

This sequence joins TRBV18 and TRBJ2-3, with 7 bases matching TRBD2. Germline loops: CDR1 KGHSH, CDR2 LQKENI. The V segment lost 2 bases and the J segment 0 bases; nucleotides outside the gene matches: 8. This CDR3 has 17 amino acids. CDR3 residues: CASSPIITSESTDTQYF. Here the CDR3 DNA reads TGTGCCAGCTCACCAATCATAACTAGCGAGAGCACAGATACGCAGTATTTT.

This clone was seen only a few times. The chain uses TRBV5-6 and TRBJ1-2, with 8 bases aligning to TRBD1. The CDR3 is 15 residues long. Per germline, CDR1 SGHDT and CDR2 YYEEEE. V lost 2 bases and J lost 1; bases outside the gene matches: 4. The DNA for the CDR3 is TGTGCCAGCAGCTTAGCAGGGGGCGTTAACTATGGCTACACCTTC. It codes for CASSLAGGVNYGYTF.

The V and J genes are TRBV29-1 and TRBJ2-2; the D is unclear. Trimming removed 1 base from V and 1 base from J, with 7 bases in between. The CDR3 spans 14 residues. The germline V gene has CDR1 SQVTM and CDR2 ANQGSEA. The CDR3 loop is CSVEVGQNTGELFF. The CDR3 DNA is TGCAGCGTTGAAGTGGGCCAGAACACCGGGGAGCTGTTTTTT.

The gene calls are TRBV2 and TRBJ2-5; TRBD1 matches at 7 bases. The CDR3 extends over 13 amino acids. Germline assignment: CDR1 SNHLY and CDR2 FYNNEI. V was clipped by 7 bases and J by 2 bases; unmatched bases: 4. CDR3 nucleotides: TGTGCCAGCACCGACAGGGTTCAAGAGACCCAGTACTTC. Its protein is CASTDRVQETQYF.

This chain links TRBV15 with TRBJ1-1; D is undetermined. CDR1 LNHNV and CDR2 YYDKDF come from the germline V gene (reference sequence). Trimming took off 0 bases at V and 0 bases at J, with 8 bases between the two ends. The CDR3 has 15 residues. CDR3 sequence: CATSRDPGMNTEAFF. The CDR3 coding sequence is TGTGCCACCAGCAGAGATCCGGGGATGAACACTGAAGCTTTCTTT.

This chain connects TRBV2 to TRBJ2-6; 11 nucleotides align to TRBD1. Germline V gives CDR1 SNHLY, CDR2 FYNNEI. V lost 2 bases and J lost 0; bases outside the gene matches: 12. This CDR3 region has 21 residues. CDR3 amino acids: CASSESGQGVRTCSGANVLTF. The CDR3 DNA follows: TGTGCCAGCAGTGAATCGGGACAGGGGGTACGTACCTGCTCTGGGGCCAACGTCCTGACTTTC.

The chain combines TRBV28 with TRBJ1-4; 7 nucleotides line up with TRBD1. The CDR3 contains 15 residues. V was pared by 5 bases and J by 2 bases, with 5 bases of the junction left unmatched. Looked up from germline, CDR1 is MDHEN and CDR2 is SYDVKM. The CDR3, as DNA: TGTGCCAGCAGTCCCTCGACAGGGACTAATGAAAAACTGTTTTTT. Translating gives CASSPSTGTNEKLFF.

This clone was detected a few times. The chain employs TRBV5-8 and TRBJ1-5, with 7 nucleotides matching TRBD1. Trimming cost V 2 bases and J 4 bases; bases outside gene matches: 9. The CDR3 is made up of 16 amino acids. Germline V gene sequence: CDR1 SGHTS, CDR2 YDEGEE. CDR3 residues: CASSFPADRKNQPQHF. CDR3 nucleotides: TGTGCCAGCAGCTTCCCCGCGGACAGGAAAAATCAGCCCCAGCATTTT. The full variable domain, its missing parts supplied by reference TRBV5-8 and TRBJ1-5, is EAGVTQSPTHLIKTRGQQATLRCSPISGHTSVYWYQQALGLGLQFLLWYDEGEERNRGNFPPRFSGRQFPNYSSELNVNALELEDSALYLCASSFPADRKNQPQHFGDGTRLSIL.

The rearrangement joins TRBV20-1 to TRBJ2-3; D remains ambiguous. Trimming shortened V by 8 bases and J by 5 bases, and 11 bases separated the two germline ends. CDR3 length: 11 amino acids. In germline, CDR1 is DFQATT, CDR2 SNEGSKA (reference sequence). The CDR3 region has the DNA TGCAGTCCCAAACTGGTAGATACGCAGTATTTT. This codes for CSPKLVDTQYF.

V and J are TRBV5-1 and TRBJ1-6; 7 nucleotides align to TRBD1. CDR1 is SGHRS, CDR2 YFSETQ, per germline. This CDR3 contains 16 residues. V lost 5 bases to trimming and J lost 0 bases; unmatched junction nucleotides: 5. The DNA for the CDR3 is TGCGCCAGCAGTCAGACAGGGTCCTCCTATAATTCACCCCTCCACTTT. It codes for CASSQTGSSYNSPLHF.

The chain employs TRBV5-5 and TRBJ2-2; 9 bases are a match to TRBD1. The CDR3 contains 16 residues. Germline V gene lookup returns CDR1 SGHKS and CDR2 YYEKEE (reference sequence). Trimming removed 2 bases from V and 6 bases from J; junction bases left unmatched: 8. CDR3 loop: CASSFRPGQGPGELFF. DNA for the CDR3: TGTGCCAGCAGCTTCCGGCCGGGACAGGGCCCCGGGGAGCTGTTTTTT.

The V call is TRBV27, the J call TRBJ1-1; tentative D call: TRBD1 (6 bases). Germline loops: CDR1 MNHEY, CDR2 SMNVEV (reference sequence). V lost 8 bases and J 5 bases, leaving 15 bases between the germline ends. CDR3 length: 13 amino acids. CDR3: CASSGGPATEAFF. CDR3 sequence (DNA): TGTGCCAGCTCGGGGGGGCCGGCTACTGAAGCTTTCTTT.

This sequence joins TRBV6-1 and TRBJ1-4; 8 bases line up with TRBD1. This CDR3 spans 14 amino acids. CDR1 and CDR2 (germline): MNHNS, SASEGT. The junction had 1 base not matched to a gene; V was cut back by 4 bases and J by 3 bases. As DNA, the CDR3 is TGTGCCAGCAGTGGCAGGGGGCCTAATGAAAAACTGTTTTTT. Amino acids: CASSGRGPNEKLFF.

The CDR3 DNA reads TGCGCCAGCAGCTTGGACAGGTTCGTAAATGAGCAGTTCTTC. This codes for CASSLDRFVNEQFF. The chain uses TRBV5-1 and TRBJ2-1, with TRBD1 as a possible D gene (5 bases). CDR1 is SGHRS and CDR2 is YFSETQ in the germline V gene. The CDR3 is 14 residues long. Trimming left V 0 bases short and J 7 bases short, with 11 bases between.

This clone was seen just once. The CDR3 DNA reads as TGTGCCAGCAGTTACAAAAGGGGGCCACATAATTCACCCCTCCACTTT. Its protein product is CASSYKRGPHNSPLHF. The chain has TRBV6-5 and TRBJ1-6; TRBD1 agrees at 7 bases. CDR3 length: 16 residues. The V gene end was trimmed by 2 bases and the J gene end by 5 bases; junction bases not matched to a gene: 6. CDR1 and CDR2 from the germline V gene are MNHEY and SVGAGI.

This clone was counted between two and nine times. The V call is TRBV5-1, the J call TRBJ2-1; 7 bases line up with TRBD1. J lost 5 bases, V lost 4 bases, and 18 bases had no gene match. Germline lookup yields CDR1 SGHRS and CDR2 YFSETQ. The CDR3 spans 18 residues. Written as DNA, the CDR3 is TGCGCCAGCAGCCTTGAACCCGGACAGGCCGAATTAAACAATGAGCAGTTCTTC. It specifies CASSLEPGQAELNNEQFF.

The chain recombines TRBV6-1 with TRBJ1-4, with TRBD1 matching 8 bases. Germline V CDR1 and CDR2: MNHNS, SASEGT. The CDR3 loop spans 20 amino acids. The V segment lost 2 bases and the J segment 2 bases; nucleotides outside the gene matches: 16. In nucleotides, the CDR3 is TGTGCCAGCAGTGAATCCCCAACAGGGGGGCATGTAAGGACTAATGAAAAACTGTTTTTT. Translated, it gives CASSESPTGGHVRTNEKLFF.

The J gene is TRBJ2-3, the V gene TRBV11-2, with TRBD2 matching 10 bases. V lost 1 base to trimming and J lost 4 bases; unmatched junction nucleotides: 8. Germline lookup yields CDR1 SGHAT and CDR2 FQNNGV. The CDR3 has 17 residues. The CDR3 nucleotides are TGTGCCAGCAGCTTAGTGGGGCAGCGGGGGGGGTCAGATACGCAGTATTTT. Its protein is CASSLVGQRGGSDTQYF.

In this sample, this clone turned up a few times. The chain joins TRBV4-1 to TRBJ2-5, with D tentatively TRBD2 (5 bases). The CDR3 consists of 16 residues. Trimming took 1 base from V and 1 from J, leaving 13 bases between them. Germline loops: CDR1 MGHRA, CDR2 YSYEKL. Here the CDR3 DNA reads TGCGCCAGCAGCCAAGTGAGGGATACTCTCCAAGAGACCCAGTACTTC. It yields the protein CASSQVRDTLQETQYF.

This clone was counted once. As DNA, the CDR3 is TGTGCCAGCACCGGCCGTTGGAGCTCCTACGAGCAGTACTTC. It yields the protein CASTGRWSSYEQYF. The rearrangement joins TRBV2 to TRBJ2-7; no clear D gene. Trimming shortened V by 7 bases and J by 0 bases, and 13 bases separated the two germline ends. Germline V gene lookup returns CDR1 SNHLY and CDR2 FYNNEI. This CDR3 spans 14 amino acids.

This chain joins TRBV4-2 and TRBJ2-1; 8 positions match TRBD2. Germline lookup yields CDR1 LGHNA and CDR2 YNFKEQ. The V and J ends lost 0 bases and 3 bases, in that order; junction bases with no gene match: 4. This CDR3 is built from 16 residues. Written as DNA, the CDR3 is TGTGCCAGCAGCCAAGAAGAGCGGGGGCGCTACAATGAGCAGTTCTTC. Amino acids: CASSQEERGRYNEQFF.

The rearrangement links TRBV25-1 to TRBJ1-3; 8 nucleotides match TRBD1. The V segment lost 4 bases and the J segment 4 bases; nucleotides outside the gene matches: 6. This CDR3 region has 15 residues. Germline loops: CDR1 MGHDK, CDR2 SYGVNS. The CDR3 nucleotides read TGTGCCAGCAGTGCACTGGACAGGGTCGGAAACACCATATATTTT. Translating gives CASSALDRVGNTIYF. The variable domain in full, with the rest retrieved from reference TRBV25-1 and TRBJ1-3, is EADIYQTPRYLVIGTGKKITLECSQTMGHDKMYWYQQDPGMELHLIHYSYGVNSTEKGDLSSESTVSRIRTEHFPLTLESARPSHTSQYLCASSALDRVGNTIYFGEGSWLTVV.